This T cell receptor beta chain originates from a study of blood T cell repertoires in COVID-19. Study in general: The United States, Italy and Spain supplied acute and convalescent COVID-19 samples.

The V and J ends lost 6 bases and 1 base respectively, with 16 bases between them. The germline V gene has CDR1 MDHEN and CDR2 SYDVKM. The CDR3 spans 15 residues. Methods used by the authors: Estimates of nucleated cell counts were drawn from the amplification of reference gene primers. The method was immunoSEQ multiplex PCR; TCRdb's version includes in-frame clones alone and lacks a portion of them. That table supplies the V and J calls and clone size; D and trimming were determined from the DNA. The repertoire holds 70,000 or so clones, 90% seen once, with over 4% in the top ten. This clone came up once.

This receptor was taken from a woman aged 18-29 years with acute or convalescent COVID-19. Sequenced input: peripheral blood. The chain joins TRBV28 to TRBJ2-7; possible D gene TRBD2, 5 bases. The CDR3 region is CASSPLVGRSYEQYF. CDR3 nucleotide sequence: TGTGCCAGCAGCCCACTGGTAGGGAGATCCTACGAGCAGTACTTC.